This T cell receptor beta chain was documented in a study of blood T cell repertoires in COVID-19. The overall study: T cells, B-cell-depleted T cells, or PBMCs supplied cDNA or gDNA.

In the original analysis: Amplification of reference gene primers provided the estimated nucleated cell counts. Clones were read by immunoSEQ multiplex PCR, and TCRdb kept only the in-frame ones, dropping some. That table is the source of V, J and clone size, and D and trimming were worked out from the DNA. The sample consists of 12,000 or so clones, around 85% of them appearing once. Germline-derived CDR1 and CDR2 are LGHNA and YSLEER. V lost 3 bases and J 7 bases, leaving 10 bases between the germline ends. CDR3 length: 13 amino acids. The sample comprised peripheral blood. The chain couples TRBV4-3 to TRBJ1-5; D remains unclear. The sequence was obtained from a human donor in a cohort sampled during active COVID-19. The CDR3 nucleotides are TGCGCCAGCAGCCAGGCGGGAGGACAGCCCCAGCATTTT. It is translated as CASSQAGGQPQHF.